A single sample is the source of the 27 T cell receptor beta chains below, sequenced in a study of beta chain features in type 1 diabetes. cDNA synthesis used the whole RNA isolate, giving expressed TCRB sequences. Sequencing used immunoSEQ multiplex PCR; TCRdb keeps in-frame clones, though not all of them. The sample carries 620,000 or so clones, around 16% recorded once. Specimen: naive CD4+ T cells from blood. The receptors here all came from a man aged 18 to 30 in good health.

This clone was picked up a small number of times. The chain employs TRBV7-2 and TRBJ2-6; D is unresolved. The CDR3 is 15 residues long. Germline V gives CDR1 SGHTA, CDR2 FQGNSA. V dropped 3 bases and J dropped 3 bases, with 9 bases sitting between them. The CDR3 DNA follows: TGTGCCAGCAGCTTCTTCAGGTTTGGGGCCAACGTCCTGACTTTC. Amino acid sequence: CASSFFRFGANVLTF. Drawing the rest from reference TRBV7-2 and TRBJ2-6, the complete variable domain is GAGVSQSPSNKVTEKGKDVELRCDPISGHTALYWYRQSLGQGLEFLIYFQGNSAPDKSGLPSDRFSAERTGGSVSTLTIQRTQQEDSAVYLCASSFFRFGANVLTFGAGSRLTVL.

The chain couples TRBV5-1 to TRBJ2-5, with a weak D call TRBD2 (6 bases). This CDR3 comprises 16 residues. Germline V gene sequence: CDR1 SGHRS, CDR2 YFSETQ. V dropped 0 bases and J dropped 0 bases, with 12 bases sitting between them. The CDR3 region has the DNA TGCGCCAGCAGCTTGGGCGTGGTAGCGGACCAAGAGACCCAGTACTTC. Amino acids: CASSLGVVADQETQYF.

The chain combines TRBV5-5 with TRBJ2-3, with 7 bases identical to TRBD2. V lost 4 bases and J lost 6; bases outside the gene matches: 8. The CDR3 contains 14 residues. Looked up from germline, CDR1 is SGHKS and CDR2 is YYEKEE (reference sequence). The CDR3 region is CASSTLAGRDTQYF. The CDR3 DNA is TGTGCCAGCAGCACCTTAGCGGGCCGGGATACGCAGTATTTT.

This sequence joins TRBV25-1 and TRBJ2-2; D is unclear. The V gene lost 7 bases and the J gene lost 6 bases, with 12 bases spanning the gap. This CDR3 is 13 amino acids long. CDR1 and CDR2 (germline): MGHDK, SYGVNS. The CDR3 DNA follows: TGTGCCAGCATCTTGTGGTTCGCCGGGGAGCTGTTTTTT. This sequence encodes CASILWFAGELFF. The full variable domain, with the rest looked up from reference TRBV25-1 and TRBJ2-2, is EADIYQTPRYLVIGTGKKITLECSQTMGHDKMYWYQQDPGMELHLIHYSYGVNSTEKGDLSSESTVSRIRTEHFPLTLESARPSHTSQYLCASILWFAGELFFGEGSRLTVL.

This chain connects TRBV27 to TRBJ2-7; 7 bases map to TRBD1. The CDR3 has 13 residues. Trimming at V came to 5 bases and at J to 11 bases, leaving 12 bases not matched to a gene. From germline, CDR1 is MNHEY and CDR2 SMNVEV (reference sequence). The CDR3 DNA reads TGTGCCAGCAGTATACCGGGACAGCTAAGGGAGTACTTC. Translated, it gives CASSIPGQLREYF.

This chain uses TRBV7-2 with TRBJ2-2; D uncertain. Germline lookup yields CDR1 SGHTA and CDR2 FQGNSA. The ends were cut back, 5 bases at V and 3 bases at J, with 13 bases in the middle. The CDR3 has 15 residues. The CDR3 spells CASSPNSPYTGELFF. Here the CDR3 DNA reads TGTGCCAGCAGCCCAAACAGCCCCTACACCGGGGAGCTGTTTTTT.

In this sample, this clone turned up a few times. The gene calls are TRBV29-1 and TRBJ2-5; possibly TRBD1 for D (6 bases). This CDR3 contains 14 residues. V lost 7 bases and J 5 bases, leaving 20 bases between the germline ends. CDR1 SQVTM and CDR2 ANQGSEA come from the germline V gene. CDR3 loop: CSAVEQGSSETQYF. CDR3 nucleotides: TGCAGCGCCGTTGAACAGGGATCGAGTGAGACCCAGTACTTC.

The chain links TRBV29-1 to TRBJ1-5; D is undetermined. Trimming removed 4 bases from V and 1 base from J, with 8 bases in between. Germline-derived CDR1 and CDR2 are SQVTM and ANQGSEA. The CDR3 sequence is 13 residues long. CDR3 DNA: TGCAGCGTTGCCGATGGAAGCAATCAGCCCCAGCATTTT. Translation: CSVADGSNQPQHF.

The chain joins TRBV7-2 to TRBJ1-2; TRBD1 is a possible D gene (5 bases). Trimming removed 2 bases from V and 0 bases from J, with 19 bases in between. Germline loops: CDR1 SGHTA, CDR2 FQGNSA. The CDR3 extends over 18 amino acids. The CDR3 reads CASSLLKTVALANYGYTF. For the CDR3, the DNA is TGTGCCAGCAGCTTACTGAAGACAGTGGCTCTGGCTAACTATGGCTACACCTTC.

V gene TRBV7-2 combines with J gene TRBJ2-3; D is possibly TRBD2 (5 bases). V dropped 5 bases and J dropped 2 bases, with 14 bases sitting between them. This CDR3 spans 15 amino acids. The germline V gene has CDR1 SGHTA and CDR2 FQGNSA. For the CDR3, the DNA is TGTGCCAGCAGCATATCCTCGGGGTCCACAGATACGCAGTATTTT. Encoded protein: CASSISSGSTDTQYF.

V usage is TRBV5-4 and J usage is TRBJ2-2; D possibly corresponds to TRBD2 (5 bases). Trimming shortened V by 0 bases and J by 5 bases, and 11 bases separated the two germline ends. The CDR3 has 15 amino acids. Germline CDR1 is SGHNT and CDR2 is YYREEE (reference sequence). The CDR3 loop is CASSLGAPGTGELFF. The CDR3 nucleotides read TGTGCCAGCAGCTTGGGGGCCCCGGGGACCGGGGAGCTGTTTTTT.

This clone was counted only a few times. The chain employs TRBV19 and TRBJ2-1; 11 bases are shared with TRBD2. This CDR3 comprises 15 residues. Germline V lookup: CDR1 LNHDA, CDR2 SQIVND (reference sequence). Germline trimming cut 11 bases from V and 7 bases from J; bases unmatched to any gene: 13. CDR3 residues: CACMELAGGPNEQFF. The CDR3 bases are TGTGCCTGTATGGAATTAGCGGGAGGGCCGAATGAGCAGTTCTTC.

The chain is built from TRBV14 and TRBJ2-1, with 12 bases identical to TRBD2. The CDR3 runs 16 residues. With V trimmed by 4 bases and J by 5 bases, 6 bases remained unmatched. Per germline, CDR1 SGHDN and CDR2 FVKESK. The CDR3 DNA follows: TGTGCCAGCAGCCTTTGGACTAGCGGGGTGAACAATGAGCAGTTCTTC. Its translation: CASSLWTSGVNNEQFF. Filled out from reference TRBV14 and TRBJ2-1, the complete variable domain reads EAGVTQFPSHSVIEKGQTVTLRCDPISGHDNLYWYRRVMGKEIKFLLHFVKESKQDESGMPNNRFLAERTGGTYSTLKVQPAELEDSGVYFCASSLWTSGVNNEQFFGPGTRLTVL.

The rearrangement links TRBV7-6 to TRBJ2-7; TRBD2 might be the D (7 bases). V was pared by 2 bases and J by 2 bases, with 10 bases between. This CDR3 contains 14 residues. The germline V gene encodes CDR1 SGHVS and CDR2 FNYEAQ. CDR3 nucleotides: TGTGCCAGCAGCTTAAGGGGGGGACCCTACGAGCAGTACTTC. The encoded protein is CASSLRGGPYEQYF.

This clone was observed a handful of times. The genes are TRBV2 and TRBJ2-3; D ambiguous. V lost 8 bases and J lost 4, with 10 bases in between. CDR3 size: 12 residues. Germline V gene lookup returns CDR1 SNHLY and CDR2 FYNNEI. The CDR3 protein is CASRLESDTQYF. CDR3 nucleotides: TGTGCCAGCCGGCTTGAATCAGATACGCAGTATTTT. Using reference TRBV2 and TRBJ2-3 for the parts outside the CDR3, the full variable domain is EPEVTQTPSHQVTQMGQEVILRCVPISNHLYFYWYRQILGQKVEFLVSFYNNEISEKSEIFDDQFSVERPDGSNFTLKIRSTKLEDSAMYFCASRLESDTQYFGPGTRLTVL.

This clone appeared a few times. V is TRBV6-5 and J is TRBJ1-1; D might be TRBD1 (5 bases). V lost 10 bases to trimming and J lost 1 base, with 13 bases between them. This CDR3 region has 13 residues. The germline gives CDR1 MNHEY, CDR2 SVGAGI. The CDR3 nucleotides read TGTGCCACGTCGGCAGGGAGGAACACTGAAGCTTTCTTT. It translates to CATSAGRNTEAFF.

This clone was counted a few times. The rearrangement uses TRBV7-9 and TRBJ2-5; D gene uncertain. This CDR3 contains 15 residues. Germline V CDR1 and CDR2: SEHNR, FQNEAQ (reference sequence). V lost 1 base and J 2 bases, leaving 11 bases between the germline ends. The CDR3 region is CASSLDPLAQETQYF. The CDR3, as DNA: TGTGCCAGCAGCTTAGACCCTCTGGCACAAGAGACCCAGTACTTC.

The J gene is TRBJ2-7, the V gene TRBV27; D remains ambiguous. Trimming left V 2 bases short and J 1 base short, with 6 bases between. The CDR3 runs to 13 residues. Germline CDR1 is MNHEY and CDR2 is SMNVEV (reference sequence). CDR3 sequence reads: CASSLIGSYEQYF. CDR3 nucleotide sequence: TGTGCCAGCAGTTTAATAGGTTCCTACGAGCAGTACTTC.

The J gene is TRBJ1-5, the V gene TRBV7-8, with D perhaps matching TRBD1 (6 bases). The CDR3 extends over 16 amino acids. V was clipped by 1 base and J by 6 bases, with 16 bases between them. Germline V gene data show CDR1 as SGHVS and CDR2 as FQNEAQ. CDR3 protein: CASSLEARGSAQPQHF. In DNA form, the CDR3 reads TGTGCCAGCAGCTTAGAGGCAAGGGGGTCGGCTCAGCCCCAGCATTTT.

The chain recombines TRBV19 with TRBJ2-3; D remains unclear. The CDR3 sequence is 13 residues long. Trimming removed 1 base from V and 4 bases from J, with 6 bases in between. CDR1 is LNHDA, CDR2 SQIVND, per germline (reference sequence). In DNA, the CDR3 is TGTGCCAGTAGTATAGTGGGGTCAGATACGCAGTATTTT. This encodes CASSIVGSDTQYF. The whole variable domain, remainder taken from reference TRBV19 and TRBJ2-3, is DGGITQSPKYLFRKEGQNVTLSCEQNLNHDAMYWYRQDPGQGLRLIYYSQIVNDFQKGDIAEGYSVSREKKESFPLTVTSAQKNPTAFYLCASSIVGSDTQYFGPGTRLTVL.

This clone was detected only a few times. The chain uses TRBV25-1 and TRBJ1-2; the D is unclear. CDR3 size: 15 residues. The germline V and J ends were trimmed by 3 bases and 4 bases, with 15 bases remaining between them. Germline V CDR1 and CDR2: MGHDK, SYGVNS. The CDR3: CASSDGAGAIYGYTF. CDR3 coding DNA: TGTGCCAGCAGTGACGGTGCAGGAGCGATCTATGGCTACACCTTC.

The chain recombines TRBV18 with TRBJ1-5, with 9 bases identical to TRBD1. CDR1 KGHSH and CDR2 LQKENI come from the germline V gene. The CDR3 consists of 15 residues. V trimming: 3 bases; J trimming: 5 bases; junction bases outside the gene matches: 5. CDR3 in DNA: TGTGCCAGCTCACCGGACAGGGGACGGTATCAGCCCCAGCATTTT. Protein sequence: CASSPDRGRYQPQHF.

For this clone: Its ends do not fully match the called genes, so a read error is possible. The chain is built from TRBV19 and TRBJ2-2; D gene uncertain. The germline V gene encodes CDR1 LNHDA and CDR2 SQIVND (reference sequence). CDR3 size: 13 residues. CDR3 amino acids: CASRIVVTGELFF. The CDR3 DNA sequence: TGTGCCAGTAGAATAGTAGTGACCGGGGAGCTGTTTTTT.

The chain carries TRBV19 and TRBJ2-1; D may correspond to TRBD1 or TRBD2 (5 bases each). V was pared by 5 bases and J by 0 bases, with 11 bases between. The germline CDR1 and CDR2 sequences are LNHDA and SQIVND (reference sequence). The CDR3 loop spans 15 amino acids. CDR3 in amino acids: CASSLGRLSYNEQFF. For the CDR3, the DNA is TGTGCCAGTAGTCTGGGACGCCTCTCCTACAATGAGCAGTTCTTC.

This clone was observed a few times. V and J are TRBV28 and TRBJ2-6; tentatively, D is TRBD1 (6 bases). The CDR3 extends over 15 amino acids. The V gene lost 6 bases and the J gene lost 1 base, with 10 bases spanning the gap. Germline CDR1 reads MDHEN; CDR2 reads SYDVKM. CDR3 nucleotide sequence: TGTGCCAGCAGGTATACAGGGTCTGGGGCCAACGTCCTGACTTTC. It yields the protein CASRYTGSGANVLTF.

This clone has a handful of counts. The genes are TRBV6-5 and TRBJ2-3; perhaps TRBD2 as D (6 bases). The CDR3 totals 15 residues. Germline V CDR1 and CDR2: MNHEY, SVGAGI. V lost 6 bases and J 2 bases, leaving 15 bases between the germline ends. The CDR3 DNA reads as TGTGCCAGCAGACTAAAGCGGGTTTACACAGATACGCAGTATTTT. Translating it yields CASRLKRVYTDTQYF.

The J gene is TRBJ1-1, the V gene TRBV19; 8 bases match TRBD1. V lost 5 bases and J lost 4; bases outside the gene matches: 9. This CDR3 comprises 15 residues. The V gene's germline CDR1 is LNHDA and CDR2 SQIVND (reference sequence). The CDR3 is CASSRETGAFTEAFF. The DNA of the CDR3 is TGTGCCAGTAGTCGGGAGACAGGGGCGTTCACTGAAGCTTTCTTT.